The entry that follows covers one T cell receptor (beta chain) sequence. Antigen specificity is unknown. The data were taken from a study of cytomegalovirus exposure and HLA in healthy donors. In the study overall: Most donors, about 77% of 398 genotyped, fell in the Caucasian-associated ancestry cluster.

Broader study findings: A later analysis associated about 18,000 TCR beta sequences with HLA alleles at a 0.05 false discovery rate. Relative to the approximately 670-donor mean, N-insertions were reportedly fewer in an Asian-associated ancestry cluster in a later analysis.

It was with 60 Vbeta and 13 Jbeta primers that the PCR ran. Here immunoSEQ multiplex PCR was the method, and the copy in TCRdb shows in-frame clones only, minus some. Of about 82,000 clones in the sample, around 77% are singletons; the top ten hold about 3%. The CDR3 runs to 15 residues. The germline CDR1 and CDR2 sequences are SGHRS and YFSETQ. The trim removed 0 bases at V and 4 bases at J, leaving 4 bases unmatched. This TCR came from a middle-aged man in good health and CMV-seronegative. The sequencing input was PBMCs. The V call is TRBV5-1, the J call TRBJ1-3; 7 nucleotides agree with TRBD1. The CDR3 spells CASSLEGARGNTIYF. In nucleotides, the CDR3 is TGCGCCAGCAGCTTGGAGGGGGCTAGGGGAAACACCATATATTTT. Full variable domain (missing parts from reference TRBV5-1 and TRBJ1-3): KAGVTQTPRYLIKTRGQQVTLSCSPISGHRSVSWYQQTPGQGLQFLFEYFSETQRNKGNFPGRFSGRQFSNSRSEMNVSTLELGDSALYLCASSLEGARGNTIYFGEGSWLTVV.